This is a list of T cell receptor beta chains from one sample in a study of blood T cells in healthy people across ages. TCRdb passed the 5' RACE reads through MiXCR, listing each CDR3 protein once. The sample contains roughly 930,000 distinct CDR3 sequences, 45% to 50% of which appear only once. Sequenced material: blood. These receptors were obtained from a man aged 30-40 years in good health. The CDR3 runs from the conserved cysteine through the conserved F or W. A D gene is named only where the DNA matches it firmly. Some rows have no size entry. The others give once, few or many, or a class for an expanded clone.

clone_size,j_call,v_call,d_call,cdr3_aa,cdr3_nt
-,TRBJ2-3,TRBV3-1,-,CASSQERRGATDTQYF,TGTGCCAGCAGCCAAGAGAGAAGAGGAGCCACAGATACGCAGTATTTT
-,TRBJ2-1,TRBV7-8,TRBD1,CASSLPGQGARGEQFF,TGTGCCAGCAGCTTACCGGGACAGGGGGCGAGGGGTGAGCAGTTCTTC
many,TRBJ2-7,TRBV7-2,-,CASSLNNYEQYF,TGTGCCAGCAGCTTAAATAATTACGAGCAGTACTTC
-,TRBJ2-1,TRBV27,-,CASSLAGFGEQFF,TGTGCCAGCAGTTTAGCCGGCTTCGGTGAGCAGTTCTTC
few,TRBJ2-1,TRBV18,TRBD2,CASSPISGAINEQFF,TGTGCCAGCTCCCCCATAAGCGGGGCGATTAATGAGCAGTTCTTC
-,TRBJ2-1,TRBV24-1,TRBD1,CATSENRGLDNEQFF,TGTGCCACCAGTGAAAACAGGGGGCTTGACAATGAGCAGTTCTTC
-,TRBJ2-3,TRBV27,-,CASSSLPEGTDTQYF,TGTGCCAGCAGTTCCCTTCCGGAGGGCACAGATACGCAGTATTTT
few,TRBJ1-5,TRBV12-3/TRBV12-4,-,CASSLGVGLGQPQHF,TGTGCCAGCAGTTTAGGGGTAGGGCTGGGTCAGCCCCAGCATTTT
-,TRBJ1-1,TRBV30,-,CAWSAGEETEAFF,TGTGCCTGGAGTGCAGGGGAGGAAACTGAAGCTTTCTTT
few,TRBJ2-5,TRBV20-1,-,CSAPNQAKRGETQYF,TGCAGTGCTCCCAACCAGGCCAAAAGGGGGGAGACCCAGTACTTC
-,TRBJ2-4,TRBV29-1,-,CSVEGLGERYF,TGCAGCGTTGAGGGACTCGGGGAGCGGTACTTC
-,TRBJ1-2,TRBV3-1,-,CASSQATLSNGYTF,TGTGCCAGCAGCCAAGCTACTCTCTCGAATGGCTACACCTTC
-,TRBJ2-1,TRBV6-1,TRBD1,CASSRTGGDYEQFF,TGTGCCAGCAGTAGGACAGGGGGGGACTACGAGCAGTTCTTC
-,TRBJ1-6,TRBV7-8,-,CASSLAHGVDNSPLHF,TGTGCCAGCAGCTTAGCGCACGGGGTAGATAATTCACCCCTCCACTTT
-,TRBJ1-2,TRBV9,TRBD1,CASSVDGQGNYGYTF,TGTGCCAGCAGCGTAGACGGACAGGGAAACTATGGCTACACCTTC
-,TRBJ2-1,TRBV10-3,TRBD1,CAISDYPGQGSQNEQFF,TGTGCCATCAGTGACTACCCGGGACAGGGGTCTCAGAATGAGCAGTTCTTC
few,TRBJ2-7,TRBV27,-,CASSLGAGIAYEQYF,TGTGCCAGCAGTTTAGGGGCAGGGATTGCGTACGAGCAGTACTTC
-,TRBJ2-1,TRBV20-1,TRBD1,CSATPETGPRYEQFF,TGCAGTGCTACTCCTGAGACAGGGCCCCGTTATGAGCAGTTCTTC